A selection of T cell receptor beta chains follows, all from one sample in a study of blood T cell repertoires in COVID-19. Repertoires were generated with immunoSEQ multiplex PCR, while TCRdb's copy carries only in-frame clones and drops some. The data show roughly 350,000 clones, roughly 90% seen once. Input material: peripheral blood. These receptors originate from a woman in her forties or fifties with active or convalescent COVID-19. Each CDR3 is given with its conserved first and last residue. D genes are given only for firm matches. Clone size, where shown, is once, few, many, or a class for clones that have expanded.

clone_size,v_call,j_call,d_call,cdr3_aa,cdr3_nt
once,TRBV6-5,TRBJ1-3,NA,CASRSGGSGNTIYF,TGTGCCAGCCGCTCGGGGGGCTCTGGAAACACCATATATTTT
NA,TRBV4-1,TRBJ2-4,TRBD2,CASSQAAGGVKNIQYF,TGCGCCAGCAGCCAAGCAGCGGGAGGGGTCAAAAACATTCAGTACTTC
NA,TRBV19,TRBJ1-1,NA,CASSIVPGQYEAFF,TGTGCCAGTAGTATAGTCCCTGGACAGTACGAAGCTTTCTTT
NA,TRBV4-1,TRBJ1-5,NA,CASSQKMAGGPQHF,TGCGCCAGCAGCCAAAAGATGGCGGGAGGGCCCCAGCATTTT
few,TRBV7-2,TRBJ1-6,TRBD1,CASSFNPPGGNSPLHF,TGTGCCAGCAGTTTTAATCCACCAGGGGGGAATTCACCCCTCCACTTT
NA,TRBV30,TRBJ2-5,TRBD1,CAWSAGGDERSLETQYF,TGTGCCTGGAGCGCAGGGGGCGACGAACGGTCCTTAGAGACCCAGTACTTC
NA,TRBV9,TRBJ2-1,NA,CASNRLGGTANEQFF,TGTGCCAGCAACAGGTTAGGGGGAACGGCCAATGAGCAGTTCTTC
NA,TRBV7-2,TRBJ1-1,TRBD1,CASRQQGGGNTEAFF,TGTGCCAGCAGACAACAGGGGGGCGGGAACACTGAAGCTTTCTTT
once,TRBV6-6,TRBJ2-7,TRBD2,CASSTGSGSYEQYF,TGTGCCAGCAGTACGGGTAGCGGGAGCTACGAGCAGTACTTC
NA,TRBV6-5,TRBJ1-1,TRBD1,CATQLDRAMNTEAFF,TGTGCCACCCAGTTGGACAGGGCAATGAACACTGAAGCTTTCTTT
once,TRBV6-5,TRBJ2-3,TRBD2,CASKYGGSITDTQYF,TGTGCCAGCAAATATGGCGGGAGTATAACAGATACGCAGTATTTT
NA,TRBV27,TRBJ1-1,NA,CASSLQGNTEAFF,TGTGCCAGCAGTTTACAGGGGAACACTGAAGCTTTCTTT
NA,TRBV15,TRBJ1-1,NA,CATQHGPTGNTEAFF,TGTGCCACCCAGCACGGACCTACAGGGAACACTGAAGCTTTCTTT
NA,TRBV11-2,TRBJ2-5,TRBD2,CASSSITLAGGKETQYF,TGTGCCAGCAGCTCGATAACCCTAGCGGGGGGGAAAGAGACCCAGTACTTC
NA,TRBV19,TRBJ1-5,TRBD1,CASSPNRGGQPQHF,TGTGCCAGTAGTCCAAACAGGGGCGGGCAGCCCCAGCATTTT
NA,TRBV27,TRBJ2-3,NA,CASSSLDGGTDTQYF,TGTGCCAGCAGTTCCCTCGACGGGGGCACAGATACGCAGTATTTT
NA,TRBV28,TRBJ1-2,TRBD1,CASRIPGGGYGYTF,TGTGCCAGCAGGATCCCAGGGGGAGGCTATGGCTACACCTTC
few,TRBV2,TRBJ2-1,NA,CASKHGGVEQFF,TGTGCCAGCAAGCACGGGGGTGTTGAGCAGTTCTTC
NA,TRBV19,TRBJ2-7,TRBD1,CASSRGQTYEQYF,TGTGCCAGTAGTAGGGGACAGACCTACGAGCAGTACTTC
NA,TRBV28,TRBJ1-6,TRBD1,CASRNPTGGDSPLHF,TGTGCCAGCAGGAACCCGACAGGGGGCGATTCACCCCTCCACTTT
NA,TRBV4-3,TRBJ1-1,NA,CASSQGRHSNTEAFF,TGCGCCAGCAGCCAAGGCCGACATTCGAACACTGAAGCTTTCTTT
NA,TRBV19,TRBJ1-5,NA,CASSIDGRGNQPQHF,TGTGCCAGTAGTATAGATGGCAGGGGCAATCAGCCCCAGCATTTT
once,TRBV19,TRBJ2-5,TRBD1,CASRPTGQVGETQYF,TGTGCCAGTAGACCTACAGGACAGGTAGGAGAGACCCAGTACTTC
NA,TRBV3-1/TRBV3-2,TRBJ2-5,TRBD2,CASSQGGLAGGRETQYF,TGTGCCAGCAGCCAAGGAGGGCTAGCGGGGGGAAGAGAGACCCAGTACTTC
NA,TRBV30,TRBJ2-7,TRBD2,CAWRTSGNEQYF,TGTGCCTGGAGAACTAGCGGGAACGAGCAGTACTTC
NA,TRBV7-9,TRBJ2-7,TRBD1,CASRTDRELSYEQYF,TGTGCCAGCAGAACAGACAGGGAACTCTCCTACGAGCAGTACTTC
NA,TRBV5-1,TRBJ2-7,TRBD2,CASSLGLAGLSYEQYF,TGCGCCAGCAGCTTGGGCCTAGCGGGGCTCTCCTACGAGCAGTACTTC
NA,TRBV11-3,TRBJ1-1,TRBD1,CASSRDRGSKTFF,TGTGCCAGCAGCCGGGACAGGGGATCGAAAACTTTCTTT
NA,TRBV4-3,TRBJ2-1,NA,CASSPPGVGIFNEQFF,TGCGCCAGCAGCCCCCCGGGAGTCGGGATATTTAATGAGCAGTTCTTC
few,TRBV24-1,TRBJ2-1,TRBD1,CATSETGTVYNEQFF,TGTGCCACCAGTGAGACCGGGACAGTGTACAATGAGCAGTTCTTC
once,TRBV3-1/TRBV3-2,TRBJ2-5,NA,CASSLRGIPETQYF,TGTGCCAGCAGCCTTAGGGGGATCCCAGAGACCCAGTACTTC
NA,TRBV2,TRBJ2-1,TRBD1,CASSGGQGALNEQFF,TGTGCCAGCAGTGGGGGACAGGGGGCGCTGAATGAGCAGTTCTTC
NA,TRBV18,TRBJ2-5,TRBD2,CASSPRGVAGTQETQYF,TGTGCCAGCTCACCACGAGGGGTAGCGGGGACCCAAGAGACCCAGTACTTC
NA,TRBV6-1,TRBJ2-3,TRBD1,CASSGAPGQGTDTQYF,TGTGCCAGCAGTGGGGCCCCGGGACAGGGCACAGATACGCAGTATTTT
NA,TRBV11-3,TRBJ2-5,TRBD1,CASSLGAGDRSQETQYF,TGTGCCAGCAGCTTAGGGGCAGGGGACAGGAGCCAAGAGACCCAGTACTTC
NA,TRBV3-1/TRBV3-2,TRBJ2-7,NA,CASSRSLDTYEQYF,TGTGCCAGCAGCCGTTCCTTGGACACATACGAGCAGTACTTC
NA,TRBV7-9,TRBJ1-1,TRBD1,CASSSARDRGFTEAFF,TGTGCCAGCAGCTCAGCCCGGGACAGGGGTTTCACTGAAGCTTTCTTT
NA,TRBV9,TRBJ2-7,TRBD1,CASSVGGGRSYEQYF,TGTGCCAGCAGCGTAGGAGGGGGCCGCTCCTACGAGCAGTACTTC
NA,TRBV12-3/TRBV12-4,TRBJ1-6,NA,CASRIQGNSPLHF,TGTGCCAGCAGAATACAGGGAAATTCACCCCTCCACTTT
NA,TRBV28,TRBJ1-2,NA,CASSFRRTTYGYTF,TGTGCCAGCAGTTTTCGTCGAACAACCTATGGCTACACCTTC
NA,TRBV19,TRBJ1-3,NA,CASSIGQARSGNTIYF,TGTGCCAGTAGTATTGGTCAGGCCCGCTCTGGAAACACCATATATTTT
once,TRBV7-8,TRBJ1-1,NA,CASSLEDKSAFF,TGTGCCAGCAGCTTAGAGGACAAGTCGGCTTTCTTT
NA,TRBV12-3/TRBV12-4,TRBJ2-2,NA,CASIEGTGELFF,TGTGCCAGCATTGAGGGAACCGGGGAGCTGTTTTTT
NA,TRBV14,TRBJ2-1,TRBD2,CASSQIAGGFYNEQFF,TGTGCCAGCAGCCAAATAGCGGGAGGATTTTACAATGAGCAGTTCTTC
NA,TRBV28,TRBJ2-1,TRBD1,CASRPGQGPPGEQFF,TGTGCCAGCAGGCCGGGACAGGGTCCCCCGGGTGAGCAGTTCTTC
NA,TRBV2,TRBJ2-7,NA,CASSETGFYEQYF,TGTGCCAGCAGTGAAACAGGGTTCTACGAGCAGTACTTC
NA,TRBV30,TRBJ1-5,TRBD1,CAWRLGQAAQPQHF,TGTGCCTGGAGGCTTGGACAGGCCGCCCAGCCCCAGCATTTT
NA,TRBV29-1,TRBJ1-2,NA,CSVARTASYGYTF,TGCAGCGTTGCAAGGACAGCCTCCTATGGCTACACCTTC